The sequence of this TCR beta chain was determined in a study of PD-L1 blockade in urothelial cancer. Study in general: Patients commenced atezolizumab in the mid-2010s, and it was given at 1,200 mg intravenously every 3 weeks. About 90% of the roughly 29 patients were men who had bladder-origin urothelial cancer.

Specified time point: peripheral blood 6 weeks after treatment start. Between 1 and 8 samples per patient were obtained, pretreatment and on-treatment. Trimming at V came to 5 bases and at J to 10 bases, leaving 16 bases not matched to a gene. The germline gives CDR1 SGHVS, CDR2 FNYEAQ. The CDR3 length is 17 residues. Data came from immunoSEQ multiplex PCR; TCRdb stores just in-frame clones and leaves some out. The sample includes roughly 120,000 clones, 85% to 95% of them seen just once. The sample here was PBMCs, taken around atezolizumab (anti-PD-L1) treatment. This TCR was sampled from a man in his fifties or sixties with urothelial cancer. The chain couples TRBV7-6 to TRBJ2-3; 12 nucleotides line up with TRBD2. The CDR3 DNA is TGTGCCAGCAGCGCATGGACTAGCGGGACAGGCAAGGAGGCGCAGTATTTT. The encoded protein is CASSAWTSGTGKEAQYF.